This paragraph covers one T cell receptor (beta chain) sequence. The target antigen is unknown. cDNA reverse transcribed from extracted RNA served as the sequencing template. Measured with immunoSEQ multiplex PCR; TCRdb has only the in-frame clones, and not every one. The repertoire holds about 150,000 clones, 45% to 60% seen once, with about 6.4% in the top ten. This specimen comes from a study of CD8+ T cells in alopecia areata. Study information: Oral tofacitinib, 5 to 10 mg twice daily, was given in an open-label trial.

Trimming removed 11 bases from V and 4 bases from J, with 15 bases in between. The CDR3 is 13 residues long. General study points: Shared TCR sequences were less clear between patients than in mice, possibly partly from HLA diversity.

Patients with alopecia areata provided lesional scalp punch biopsies as well as peripheral blood. PBMCs provided sorted CD4+ and CD8+ T cells. What was sequenced was CD4+ T cells sorted from blood. The chain has TRBV23-1 and TRBJ2-1, with D unclear. TRBV23-1 is an ORF for which the function is uncertain. This TCR was recovered from a human donor with alopecia areata. CDR3 coding DNA: TGCGCCGCGGCCCTAAGGGCTTACAATGAGCAGTTCTTC. Its protein is CAAALRAYNEQFF.